The 32 T cell receptor beta chains below were found in one sample sequenced in a study of T cell responses to AZD1222 COVID-19 vaccine. Sequenced by immunoSEQ multiplex PCR; TCRdb stores in-frame clones only, minus some. Of some 80,000 clones listed, around 90% are singletons. The sequencing used peripheral blood, collected on day 0 of MenACWY control vaccination. The receptors derive from an adult in good health.

The CDR3: CASTPVWKNTEAFF. The CDR3 coding sequence is TGTGCCAGCACTCCGGTATGGAAGAACACTGAAGCTTTCTTT. The J gene is TRBJ1-1, the V gene TRBV6-5; no clear D. The length of the CDR3 is 14 residues. CDR1 MNHEY and CDR2 SVGAGI come from the germline V gene. V was shortened by 7 bases and J by 1 base, with 13 bases between the two germline ends.

This clone is medium-sized in the sample. The CDR3 coding sequence is TGTGCCAGCAGTGCATTAGCGGGGGGGCCGACCACCGGGGAGCTGTTTTTT. It is translated as CASSALAGGPTTGELFF. V is TRBV6-2 or TRBV6-3 and J is TRBJ2-2; TRBD2 agrees at 11 bases. The CDR3 is 17 amino acids. Germline lookup yields CDR1 MNHEY and CDR2 SVGEGT. The V segment lost 5 bases and the J segment 4 bases; nucleotides outside the gene matches: 9.

The chain links TRBV2 to TRBJ1-2; 8 nucleotides match TRBD1. The CDR3 totals 13 residues. Germline lookup yields CDR1 SNHLY and CDR2 FYNNEI. J gave up 2 bases and V 7 bases, and 3 bases lay outside the gene matches. CDR3 in amino acids: CASTDRANYGYTF. Written as DNA, the CDR3 is TGTGCCAGCACGGACAGGGCGAACTATGGCTACACCTTC.

The rearrangement links TRBV27 to TRBJ2-5, with D uncertain. CDR3 length: 13 residues. Per the germline V gene, CDR1 is MNHEY and CDR2 is SMNVEV (reference sequence). Deletions cut 1 base from V and 2 bases from J, with 5 bases between. CDR3 in amino acids: CASSLYSQETQYF. Written as DNA, the CDR3 is TGTGCCAGCAGTTTATATTCGCAAGAGACCCAGTACTTC.

The rearrangement links TRBV4-1 to TRBJ2-7, with 11 bases matching TRBD2. Germline CDR1 MGHRA, CDR2 YSYEKL. V gave up 0 bases and J gave up 5 bases; unmatched junction bases: 9. CDR3 length: 17 amino acids. DNA for the CDR3: TGCGCCAGCAGCCAAGAGGTGACTAGCGGGGCGTGGAACGAGCAGTACTTC. Its protein is CASSQEVTSGAWNEQYF.

The V call is TRBV24-1, the J call TRBJ2-1; TRBD2 agrees at 14 bases. The ends lost 4 bases at V and 4 bases at J; junction bases unmatched: 5. Per germline, CDR1 KGHDR and CDR2 SFDVKD. The CDR3 extends over 17 amino acids. CDR3 DNA: TGTGCCACCAGTGACCCAGGACTAGCGGGGGGATACAATGAGCAGTTCTTC. The encoded protein is CATSDPGLAGGYNEQFF.

The chain's CDR3 is CASSLEPGWGTEAFF. CDR3 nucleotide sequence: TGCGCCAGCAGCTTGGAACCAGGCTGGGGGACTGAAGCTTTCTTT. The chain uses TRBV5-1 and TRBJ1-1, with D perhaps matching TRBD1 (5 bases). The V end lost 0 bases, the J end lost 5 bases, and 14 bases lay between the germline ends. Germline V CDR1 and CDR2: SGHRS, YFSETQ. This CDR3 is built from 15 residues.

This clone was seen a single time. The chain has TRBV19 and TRBJ2-4; D may be TRBD1 or TRBD2 (7 bases each). The V end was cut by 7 bases, the J end by 6 bases, with 13 bases between. CDR3 length: 13 residues. Germline V lookup: CDR1 LNHDA, CDR2 SQIVND (reference sequence). The CDR3 sequence: CASIPRGGNIQYF. The CDR3 DNA follows: TGTGCCAGTATTCCCAGGGGGGGAAACATTCAGTACTTC.

CDR3 DNA sequence: TGTGCCAGCAGCCCGTCCCGGGGGAGATTTAACTATGGCTACACCTTC. Translation: CASSPSRGRFNYGYTF. This sequence joins TRBV7-2 and TRBJ1-2; perhaps TRBD1 as D (5 bases). Trimming removed 5 bases from V and 1 base from J, with 17 bases in between. Germline V gives CDR1 SGHTA, CDR2 FQGNSA. This CDR3 contains 16 residues.

This rearrangement joins TRBV2 to TRBJ1-3; no reliable D call. Germline values: CDR1 SNHLY, CDR2 FYNNEI. The CDR3 totals 15 residues. V was trimmed by 1 base and J by 0 bases, leaving 7 bases between them. The CDR3 coding sequence is TGTGCCAGCAGTGAAGGGTGGCTCTCTGGAAACACCATATATTTT. Its protein is CASSEGWLSGNTIYF.

The chain joins TRBV3-1 (or the pseudogene TRBV3-2) to TRBJ2-1, with 9 bases aligning to TRBD2. CDR1 and CDR2 (germline): LGHDT, YNNKEL (reference sequence). The CDR3 has 12 amino acids. With 4 bases clipped from V and 14 bases from J, the junction kept 6 bases outside the gene matches. For the CDR3, the DNA is TGTGCCAGCAGCCTCGAGCGGGGGGTGGAGTTCTTC. The encoded protein is CASSLERGVEFF.

The J gene is TRBJ1-6, the V gene TRBV20-1, with D perhaps TRBD1 (6 bases). V lost 3 bases to trimming and J lost 5 bases, with 14 bases between them. Germline values: CDR1 DFQATT, CDR2 SNEGSKA (reference sequence). The CDR3 runs 15 residues. CDR3: CSASTGLGDNSPLHF. CDR3 sequence (DNA): TGCAGTGCTAGTACAGGGTTGGGAGATAATTCACCCCTCCACTTT.

To note about this clone: The sample carries other DNA sequences with the same CDR3. The rearrangement links TRBV12-3 or TRBV12-4 to TRBJ1-5; D remains unclear. The CDR3 spans 13 residues. V was trimmed by 3 bases and J by 7 bases, leaving 10 bases between them. CDR3 sequence reads: CASSFGEAQPQHF. The CDR3, as DNA: TGTGCCAGCAGTTTCGGGGAGGCCCAGCCCCAGCATTTT.

This chain joins TRBV20-1 and TRBJ2-2, with TRBD2 matching 13 bases. Germline CDR1 DFQATT, CDR2 SNEGSKA (reference sequence). The V and J ends lost 3 bases and 7 bases, in that order; junction bases with no gene match: 8. CDR3 length: 16 amino acids. CDR3 DNA sequence: TGCAGTGCTAGTGGACTAGCGGGGGTCGCAGGCGGGGAGCTGTTTTTT. The encoded protein is CSASGLAGVAGGELFF.

The V and J genes are TRBV3-1 (or the pseudogene TRBV3-2) and TRBJ2-7; the match to TRBD2 covers 7 bases. This CDR3 region has 14 residues. V lost 3 bases, J lost 7 bases, and 9 bases stayed unmatched. Germline-derived CDR1 and CDR2 are LGHDT and YNNKEL (reference sequence). CDR3 residues: CASSHRDYLSEQYF. The CDR3 region has the DNA TGTGCCAGCAGCCACCGGGACTACCTCTCAGAGCAGTACTTC.

This clone appeared a single time. The V gene is TRBV12-5, the J gene TRBJ2-1, with 9 bases matching TRBD2. The CDR3 runs 15 residues. The germline gives CDR1 LGHNT, CDR2 FRNRAP. V dropped 2 bases and J dropped 13; count of bases not matched to a gene: 12. The CDR3 bases are TGTGCTAGTGGTTTGCCCTTCTTAGCGGGGGTAAAACAGTTCTTC. The encoded protein is CASGLPFLAGVKQFF.

The sample holds one count of this clone. This chain connects TRBV7-2 to TRBJ1-2; no definite D call. This CDR3 has 14 amino acids. Between the trimmed V and J ends, which lost 5 bases and 1 base, there was a span of 11 bases. Germline CDR1 is SGHTA and CDR2 is FQGNSA. CDR3 in amino acids: CASSHGRSNYGYTF. The CDR3 DNA follows: TGTGCCAGCAGCCACGGGCGTAGTAACTATGGCTACACCTTC.

The V gene is TRBV6-5, the J gene TRBJ2-7, with 8 bases identical to TRBD1. This CDR3 is built from 15 residues. V was clipped by 10 bases and J by 3 bases; unmatched bases: 14. The germline V gene encodes CDR1 MNHEY and CDR2 SVGAGI. The CDR3 spells CATSTRQGTFYEQYF. CDR3 DNA sequence: TGTGCCACCTCTACCCGACAGGGGACGTTCTACGAGCAGTACTTC.

The chain employs TRBV6-5 and TRBJ2-2; D is uncertain. Germline assignment: CDR1 MNHEY and CDR2 SVGAGI. There are 12 residues in the CDR3. The CDR3 nucleotides are TGTGCAGGCCGGTTTGGCGCCGGGGAGCTGTTTTTT. Protein: CAGRFGAGELFF.

The V gene is TRBV9, the J gene TRBJ1-2; 7 bases are shared with TRBD1. Germline assignment: CDR1 SGDLS and CDR2 YYNGEE. This CDR3 is built from 12 residues. V lost 3 bases and J lost 8; bases outside the gene matches: 4. The CDR3 DNA follows: TGTGCCAGCAGCGCAGGGGGGACCGGCTACACCTTC. This translates into CASSAGGTGYTF.

DNA for the CDR3: TGCAGCGTTGGACAGGAAAACTATGGCTACACCTTC. It specifies CSVGQENYGYTF. The chain employs TRBV29-1 and TRBJ1-2, with D perhaps matching TRBD1 (6 bases). Germline-derived CDR1 and CDR2 are SQVTM and ANQGSEA. V was clipped by 4 bases and J by 2 bases, with 8 bases between them. The CDR3 length is 12 residues.

The rearrangement uses TRBV28 and TRBJ1-5; D uncertain. The CDR3 consists of 13 residues. CDR1 is MDHEN and CDR2 is SYDVKM in the germline V gene. Trimming left V 7 bases short and J 2 bases short, with 9 bases between. CDR3 sequence reads: CASMADGNQPQHF. The CDR3 region has the DNA TGTGCCAGCATGGCAGATGGCAATCAGCCCCAGCATTTT.

This chain connects TRBV30 to TRBJ1-2; 9 bases match TRBD1. The CDR3 is 12 residues long. V shed 4 bases, J shed 5 bases, and the junction held 2 bases outside the gene matches. CDR1 is GTSNPN, CDR2 SVGIG, per germline (reference sequence). The CDR3 DNA is TGTGCCTGGACGGGACAGGGTTATGGCTACACCTTC. It is translated as CAWTGQGYGYTF. The complete variable domain, with remaining parts taken from reference TRBV30 and TRBJ1-2, reads SQTIHQWPATLVQPVGSPLSLECTVEGTSNPNLYWYRQAAGRGLQLLFYSVGIGQISSEVPQNLSASRPQDRQFILSSKKLLLSDSGFYLCAWTGQGYGYTFGSGTRLTVV.

The J gene is TRBJ1-5, the V gene TRBV5-8; D is perhaps TRBD1 (6 bases). Germline assignment: CDR1 SGHTS and CDR2 YDEGEE. The CDR3 totals 15 residues. The V and J ends lost 2 bases and 5 bases respectively, with 14 bases between them. The CDR3: CASSFGQGTYQPQHF. The CDR3 DNA sequence: TGTGCCAGCAGCTTCGGCCAGGGGACCTATCAGCCCCAGCATTTT.

This sequence joins TRBV25-1 and TRBJ1-2; D may be TRBD1 (5 bases). This CDR3 has 13 residues. The V and J ends lost 4 bases and 3 bases respectively, with 9 bases between them. CDR1 is MGHDK and CDR2 is SYGVNS in the germline V gene. This chain's CDR3 is CASSGAGHYGYTF. For the CDR3, the DNA is TGTGCCAGCAGTGGGGCAGGGCACTATGGCTACACCTTC.

This sequence joins TRBV11-2 and TRBJ1-2; D unclear. Germline-derived CDR1 and CDR2 are SGHAT and FQNNGV. V was trimmed by 0 bases and J by 2 bases, leaving 13 bases between them. The CDR3 has 16 residues. CDR3 bases: TGTGCCAGCAGCTTAGAAGCGACAAGGAAGAACTATGGCTACACCTTC. As protein: CASSLEATRKNYGYTF.

The rearrangement links TRBV7-6 to TRBJ2-1; 16 nucleotides agree with TRBD2. Germline V gene lookup returns CDR1 SGHVS and CDR2 FNYEAQ. V trimming: 1 base; J trimming: 13 bases; junction bases outside the gene matches: 7. The CDR3 sequence is 16 residues long. In DNA form, the CDR3 reads TGTGCCAGCAGCTTAGTCGGGACTAGCGGGGGGGCCGTTCAGTTCTTC. Its translation is CASSLVGTSGGAVQFF.

This sequence joins TRBV3-1 (or the pseudogene TRBV3-2) and TRBJ1-3; unclear D gene. The V gene's germline CDR1 is LGHDT and CDR2 YNNKEL (reference sequence). The length of the CDR3 is 15 residues. V lost 3 bases to trimming and J lost 6 bases, with 15 bases between them. The CDR3 protein is CASSHGGLEVNTIYF. The CDR3 DNA is TGTGCCAGCAGCCACGGCGGATTGGAGGTAAACACCATATATTTT.

This chain joins TRBV29-1 and TRBJ2-7, with 15 bases lining up with TRBD2. V gave up 4 bases and J gave up 2 bases; unmatched junction bases: 3. Germline V gene lookup returns CDR1 SQVTM and CDR2 ANQGSEA. CDR3 length: 15 residues. The CDR3 DNA reads TGCAGCGTTGCCCGGACTAGCGGGGGGGCCTACGAGCAGTACTTC. It encodes CSVARTSGGAYEQYF.

This clone was seen only once. The junction does not match germline at one end; this may be a read error. The V gene is TRBV29-1, the J gene TRBJ2-1, with 8 nucleotides matching TRBD2. Germline V gene sequence: CDR1 SQVTM, CDR2 ANQGSEA. The CDR3 covers 9 residues. CDR3 sequence: CSVSGGDIF. The CDR3 nucleotides read TGCAGCGTAAGCGGGGGAGATATCTTC.

The chain links TRBV4-3 to TRBJ1-5, with 7 bases matching TRBD1. The J segment lost 5 bases and the V segment lost 8 bases, leaving 9 bases of the junction unmatched. The CDR3 consists of 14 residues. The germline V gene has CDR1 LGHNA and CDR2 YSLEER. CDR3 sequence (DNA): TGCGCCAGCTCGGTGGGGCAGGGGGATCAGCCCCAGCATTTT. It yields the protein CASSVGQGDQPQHF.

The chain is built from TRBV6-2 or TRBV6-3 and TRBJ2-1, with TRBD2 matching over 9 bases. The V gene's germline CDR1 is MNHEY and CDR2 SVGEGT. This CDR3 is built from 16 residues. Trimming cost V 4 bases and J 15 bases; bases outside gene matches: 19. The CDR3: CASSSAPFLAGPRVFF. The CDR3 coding sequence is TGTGCCAGCAGTTCAGCTCCATTTCTAGCGGGACCTAGGGTGTTCTTC.